This T cell receptor (beta chain) was identified in a study of control samples from healthy donors and cancer patients. V gave up 0 bases and J gave up 5 bases, with 8 bases separating them. CDR3 length equals 12 residues. Germline CDR1 SQVTM, CDR2 ANQGSEA. Generated by immunoSEQ multiplex PCR, the TCRdb table keeps only in-frame clones and is missing some. Among about 120,000 clones, approximately 88% were seen once, and the ten largest hold under 40%. This clone has a single count. Sequencing input: blood. The TCR originated in a man between 45 and 60 years old in good health. The V and J genes are TRBV29-1 and TRBJ2-7, with D hard to call. This chain's CDR3 is CSVEDSRDEQYF. In DNA, the CDR3 is TGCAGCGTTGAAGATAGCCGGGACGAGCAGTACTTC.